Given below is one T cell receptor beta chain in context. The antigen is not known. PCR was performed a second time for about 7 to 12 cycles using a sample-barcoded 5' primer and a J-beta primer mix. All cDNA molecules were each tagged by a template-switch adaptor with 12 random nucleotides. TCRdb re-derived calls from the 5' RACE reads in MiXCR, one entry per CDR3 protein. This sample yields some 1.6 million distinct CDR3 sequences, of which roughly 30% are seen a single time; about 11% belongs to the top ten. These data come from a study of blood T cells in healthy people across ages. Study-level findings and limits: Aged donors had fewer naive CD4+ cells and lower diversity than long-lived donors.

Sequenced: blood. The source of this sequence is a woman in her 30s in good health.

The CDR3 here is CASSSRTRTGELFF. As DNA, the CDR3 is TGTGCCAGCAGTTCCAGGACCCGCACCGGGGAGCTGTTTTTT. The genes are TRBV7-2 and TRBJ2-2; D remains ambiguous. The CDR3 spans 14 residues. Trimming took off 6 bases at V and 4 bases at J, with 12 bases between the two ends. Germline-derived CDR1 and CDR2 are SGHTA and FQGNSA.